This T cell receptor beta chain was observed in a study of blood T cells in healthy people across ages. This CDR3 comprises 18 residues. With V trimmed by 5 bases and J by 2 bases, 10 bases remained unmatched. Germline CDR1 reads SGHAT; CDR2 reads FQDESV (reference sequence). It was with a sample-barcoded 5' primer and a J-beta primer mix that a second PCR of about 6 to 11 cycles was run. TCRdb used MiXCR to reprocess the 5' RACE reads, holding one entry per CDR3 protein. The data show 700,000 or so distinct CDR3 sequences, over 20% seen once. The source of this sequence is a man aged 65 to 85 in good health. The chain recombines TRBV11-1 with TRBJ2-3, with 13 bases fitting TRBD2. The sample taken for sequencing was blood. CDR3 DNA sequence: TGTGCCAGCAGCGAATTGACTAGCGGGAGGTTGACCACAGATACGCAGTATTTT. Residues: CASSELTSGRLTTDTQYF.